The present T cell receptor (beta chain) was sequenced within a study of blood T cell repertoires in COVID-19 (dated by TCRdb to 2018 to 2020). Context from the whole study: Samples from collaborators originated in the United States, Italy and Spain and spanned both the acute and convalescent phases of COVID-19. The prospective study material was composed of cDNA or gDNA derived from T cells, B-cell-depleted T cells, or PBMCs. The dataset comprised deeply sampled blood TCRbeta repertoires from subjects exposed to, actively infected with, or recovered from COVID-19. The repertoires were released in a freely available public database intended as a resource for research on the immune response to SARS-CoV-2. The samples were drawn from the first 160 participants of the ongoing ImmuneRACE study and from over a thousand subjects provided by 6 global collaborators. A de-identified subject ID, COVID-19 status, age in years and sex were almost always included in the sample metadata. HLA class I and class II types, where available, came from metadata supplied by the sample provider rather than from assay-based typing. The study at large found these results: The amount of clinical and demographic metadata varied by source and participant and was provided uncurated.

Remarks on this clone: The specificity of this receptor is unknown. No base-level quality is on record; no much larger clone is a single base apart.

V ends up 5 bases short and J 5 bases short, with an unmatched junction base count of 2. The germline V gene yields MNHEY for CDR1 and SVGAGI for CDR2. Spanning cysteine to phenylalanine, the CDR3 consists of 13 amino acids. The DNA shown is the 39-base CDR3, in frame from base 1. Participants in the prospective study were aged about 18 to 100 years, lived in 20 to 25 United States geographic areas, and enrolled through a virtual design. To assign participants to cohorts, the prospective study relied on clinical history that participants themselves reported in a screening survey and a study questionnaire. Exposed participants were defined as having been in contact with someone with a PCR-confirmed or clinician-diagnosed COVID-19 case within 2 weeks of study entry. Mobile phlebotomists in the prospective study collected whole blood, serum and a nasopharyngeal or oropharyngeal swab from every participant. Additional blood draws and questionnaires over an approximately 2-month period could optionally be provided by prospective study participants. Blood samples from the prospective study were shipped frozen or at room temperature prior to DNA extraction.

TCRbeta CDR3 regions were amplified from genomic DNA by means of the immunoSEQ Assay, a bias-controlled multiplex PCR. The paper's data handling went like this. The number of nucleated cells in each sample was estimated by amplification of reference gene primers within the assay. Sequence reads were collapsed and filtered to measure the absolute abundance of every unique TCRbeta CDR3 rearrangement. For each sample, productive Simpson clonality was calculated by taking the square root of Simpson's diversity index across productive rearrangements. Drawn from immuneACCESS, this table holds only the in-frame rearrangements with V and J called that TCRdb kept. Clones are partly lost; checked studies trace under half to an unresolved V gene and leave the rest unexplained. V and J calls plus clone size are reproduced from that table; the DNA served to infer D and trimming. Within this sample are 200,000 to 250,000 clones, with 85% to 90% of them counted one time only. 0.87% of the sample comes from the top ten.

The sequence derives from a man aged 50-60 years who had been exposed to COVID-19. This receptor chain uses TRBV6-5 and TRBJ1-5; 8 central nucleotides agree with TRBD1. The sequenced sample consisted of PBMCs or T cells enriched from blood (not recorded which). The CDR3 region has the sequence CASSPTGDQPQHF. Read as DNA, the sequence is TGTGCCAGCAGTCCGACAGGGGATCAGCCCCAGCATTTT.